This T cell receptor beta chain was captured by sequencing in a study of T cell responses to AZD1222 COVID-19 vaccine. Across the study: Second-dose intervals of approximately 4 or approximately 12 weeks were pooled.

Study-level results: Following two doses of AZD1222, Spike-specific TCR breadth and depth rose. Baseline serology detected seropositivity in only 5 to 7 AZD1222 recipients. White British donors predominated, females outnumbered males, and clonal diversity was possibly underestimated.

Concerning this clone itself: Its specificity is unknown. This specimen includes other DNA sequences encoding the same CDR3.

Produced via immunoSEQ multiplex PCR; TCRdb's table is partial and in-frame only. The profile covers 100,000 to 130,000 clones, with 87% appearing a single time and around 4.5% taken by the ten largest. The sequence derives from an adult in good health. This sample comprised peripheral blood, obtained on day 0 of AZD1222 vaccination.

The CDR3 coding sequence is TGTGCCAGCAGCGCCGGGACTAGCGGGAGTTACGAGCAGTACTTC. Amino acid sequence: CASSAGTSGSYEQYF. This chain uses TRBV9 with TRBJ2-7; TRBD2 matches at 14 bases. The V segment lost 3 bases and the J segment 4 bases; nucleotides outside the gene matches: 3. Germline V gene lookup returns CDR1 SGDLS and CDR2 YYNGEE. CDR3 length: 15 residues.